A single T cell receptor beta chain is shown here with its context. What it binds is unknown. Sequencing was performed with immunoSEQ multiplex PCR; in TCRdb, only in-frame clones are kept and a portion is missing. The profile shows hundreds of thousands of clones, about two thirds of them singletons. This sample is drawn from a study of shared clonotypes between healthy human individuals. Study-wide points: Non-shared clonotypes were found to have lower generation probabilities than the clonotypes that were shared by all four of the sorted-subset donors. Memory subsets had estimated richness that was generally smaller than that of naive subsets.

Sequenced material: memory CD4+ T cells sorted from blood. The subset: CD45RA-negative fraction. This TCR was sampled from a woman in her twenties or thirties in good health.

DNA for the CDR3: TGTGCCAGCAGGGAGAACACCGGGGAGCTGTTTTTT. Its translation: CASRENTGELFF. The J gene is TRBJ2-2, the V gene TRBV28; D is uncertain. Germline assignment: CDR1 MDHEN and CDR2 SYDVKM. Trimming cost V 6 bases and J 1 base, with 3 bases left between them. The CDR3 covers 12 residues.